There are a few counts of the clone carrying this T cell receptor beta chain. The data derive from a study of naive and memory T cell subsets. The beta constant-region primer was an equimolar mix of two oligonucleotides covering TRBC1 and TRBC2. Ligated cDNA was amplified by four rounds of PCR with nested alpha and beta constant-region primers and SP2. MiXCR, run by TCRdb on the UMI-ligation and nested PCR reads, gives a single entry per CDR3 protein. Seen here are 30,000 to 40,000 distinct CDR3 sequences, about 18% observed once, and the top ten hold 3.4%. Sorting gates: effector memory CD45RA-CD27-, EMRA CD45RA+CD27-. The V gene end was trimmed by 7 bases and the J gene end by 3 bases; junction bases not matched to a gene: 4. The CDR3 extends over 13 amino acids. CDR1 and CDR2 (germline): MNHEY, SVGAGI.

The origin of this receptor is a human donor in good health. The rearrangement uses TRBV6-5 and TRBJ1-1, with 8 bases matching TRBD1. Material for sequencing was effector memory CD4+ T cells from blood. Subset reported: effector memory, CD45RA- CD27-. In DNA form, the CDR3 reads TGTGCCAGCAAAAGACAGGGGTACACTGAAGCTTTCTTT. Its translation: CASKRQGYTEAFF.